The 13 T cell receptor beta chains below come from one sample, sequenced in a study of T cells in Graves' hyperthyroidism and ophthalmopathy. Amplified TCR beta CDR3 regions came from RNA transcripts. TCR CDR3 regions were first amplified by RT-PCR with HTBI primers. Each CDR3 protein gets one entry after TCRdb re-called the multiplex PCR reads with MiXCR. The repertoire holds about 300,000 distinct CDR3 sequences, with around a quarter as singletons. The sequencing sample was made of blood. The receptors shown here come from a man aged 35 to 55 with Graves' hyperthyroidism that later progressed to Graves' ophthalmopathy.

Many counts were recorded for this clonotype. The J gene is TRBJ2-7, the V gene TRBV14; D gene uncertain. CDR3 length: 15 residues. V was trimmed by 4 bases and J by 0 bases, leaving 13 bases between them. In germline, CDR1 is SGHDN, CDR2 FVKESK. Here the CDR3 DNA reads TGTGCCAGCAGCCCGGACCCTGATTTCTCCTACGAGCAGTACTTC. This encodes CASSPDPDFSYEQYF.

This clonotype occurred a few times. The rearrangement links TRBV7-6 to TRBJ1-1, with TRBD1 matching 8 bases. The CDR3 totals 15 residues. CDR1 and CDR2 (germline): SGHVS, FNYEAQ. The ends lost 2 bases at V and 1 base at J; junction bases unmatched: 3. The CDR3 DNA is TGTGCCAGCAGCTTAAGACAGGGGACGAACACTGAAGCTTTCTTT. The encoded protein is CASSLRQGTNTEAFF.

There are a few counts of this clonotype. The chain is built from TRBV3-1 and TRBJ1-1; unclear D gene. With 1 base removed from V and 8 bases from J, the gap between germline ends came to 11 bases. CDR3 length: 13 amino acids. Germline loops: CDR1 LGHDT, CDR2 YNNKEL (reference sequence). CDR3 in amino acids: CASSQVSGAEAFF. CDR3 nucleotide sequence: TGTGCCAGCAGCCAAGTTTCGGGAGCCGAAGCTTTCTTT.

This clonotype was counted many times. V gene TRBV7-2 combines with J gene TRBJ2-7; 7 bases agree with TRBD2. The germline CDR1 and CDR2 sequences are SGHTA and FQGNSA. V was clipped by 5 bases and J by 6 bases; unmatched bases: 10. The CDR3 is made up of 14 amino acids. The CDR3 loop is CASSPWGRASEQYF. The CDR3 DNA is TGTGCCAGCAGCCCTTGGGGGAGGGCCTCCGAGCAGTACTTC.

This clonotype was detected many times. V is TRBV19 and J is TRBJ2-7; D gene unclear. Germline loops: CDR1 LNHDA, CDR2 SQIVND (reference sequence). This CDR3 has 15 residues. Trimming removed 1 base from V and 6 bases from J, with 16 bases in between. The CDR3 DNA follows: TGTGCCAGTAGTATAGTAGGAACGGAGTTGGTCGAGCAGTACTTC. Protein: CASSIVGTELVEQYF.

This clonotype was detected a few times. This chain uses TRBV5-5 with TRBJ2-7, with 7 bases aligning to TRBD2. Trimming at V came to 5 bases and at J to 3 bases, leaving 11 bases not matched to a gene. The CDR3 has 15 residues. The germline V gene encodes CDR1 SGHKS and CDR2 YYEKEE (reference sequence). The CDR3: CASSLTSGKFYEQYF. CDR3 nucleotides: TGTGCCAGCAGTCTAACAAGCGGGAAGTTCTACGAGCAGTACTTC.

The CDR3 sequence: CGGGAGYGYTF. In DNA form, the CDR3 reads TGTGGGGGGGGGGCAGGCTATGGCTACACCTTC. This chain links TRBV6-1 with TRBJ1-2, with D possibly TRBD1 on 6 matching bases. Germline values: CDR1 MNHNS, CDR2 SASEGT. The CDR3 is 11 residues long.

This clonotype has at least ten counts. The CDR3 loop is CASSETTGPQYF. DNA of the CDR3: TGTGCCAGCAGTGAAACGACAGGGCCCCAGTACTTC. The chain links TRBV2 to TRBJ2-5, with 7 bases fitting TRBD1. The CDR3 has 12 residues. Trimming took 2 bases from V and 9 from J; bases not matched to a gene: 3. Per germline, CDR1 SNHLY and CDR2 FYNNEI.

This rearrangement joins TRBV27 to TRBJ2-2; 13 bases are a match to TRBD2. Trimming at V came to 4 bases and at J to 4 bases, leaving 6 bases not matched to a gene. The CDR3 length is 17 residues. Germline-derived CDR1 and CDR2 are MNHEY and SMNVEV (reference sequence). The CDR3 loop is CASSSGLAGVATGELFF. The DNA of the CDR3 is TGTGCCAGCAGTTCCGGACTAGCGGGAGTGGCCACCGGGGAGCTGTTTTTT.

The sample holds many counts of this clonotype. This chain connects TRBV7-8 to TRBJ1-2; 7 positions agree with TRBD1. Germline V gene data show CDR1 as SGHVS and CDR2 as FQNEAQ. The CDR3 extends over 14 amino acids. J gave up 4 bases and V 1 base, and 3 bases lay outside the gene matches. CDR3 amino acids: CASSLEGARYGYTF. As DNA, the CDR3 is TGTGCCAGCAGCTTAGAGGGGGCGCGCTATGGCTACACCTTC.

Many counts were recorded for this clonotype. The chain couples TRBV6-5 to TRBJ2-7, with D perhaps being TRBD1 or TRBD2 (5 bases each). The CDR3 runs to 14 residues. CDR1 and CDR2 from the germline V gene are MNHEY and SVGAGI. V was shortened by 6 bases and J by 2 bases, with 14 bases between the two germline ends. The DNA for the CDR3 is TGTGCCAGCAGGTATGGGACGGGCACCTACGAGCAGTACTTC. Translating gives CASRYGTGTYEQYF.

The chain joins TRBV7-8 to TRBJ1-5; D is unresolved. Germline CDR1 is SGHVS and CDR2 is FQNEAQ. V gave up 3 bases and J gave up 3 bases, with 15 bases separating them. The CDR3 has 16 amino acids. The CDR3 loop is CASSFFTAPFNQPQHF. The DNA for the CDR3 is TGTGCCAGCAGCTTTTTCACTGCTCCTTTCAATCAGCCCCAGCATTTT.

This clonotype was detected many times. DNA for the CDR3: TGTGCCAGCAGTTACGTAATGAGCGTCAATCAGCCCCAGCATTTT. Translated, it gives CASSYVMSVNQPQHF. V is TRBV6-5 and J is TRBJ1-5; D not resolved. CDR3 length: 15 residues. CDR1 MNHEY and CDR2 SVGAGI come from the germline V gene. Trimming cost V 2 bases and J 3 bases, with 11 bases left between them.